The clone carrying this T cell receptor (beta chain) showed up many times. Its specificity is unknown. The source material, RNA transcripts, was used to amplify TCR beta CDR3 regions. HTBI primers were used for first-round RT-PCR of the TCR CDR3. TCRdb used MiXCR to reprocess the multiplex PCR reads, holding one entry per CDR3 protein. The table lists some 770,000 distinct CDR3 sequences, around 17% of them singletons. The germline V gene has CDR1 KGHSH and CDR2 LQKENI. The V and J ends lost 3 bases and 0 bases, in that order; junction bases with no gene match: 5. The CDR3 has 16 amino acids. This sample is part of a study of T cells in Graves' hyperthyroidism and ophthalmopathy. Together with thyroid ultrasound, orbital computed tomography, serum thyroxine and TRAb, clinical symptoms were used for diagnoses. Study results and caveats: Peripheral blood also featured most of the thyroid clonotypes expanded above 0.001.

This TCR was sampled from a man younger than 30 with Graves' hyperthyroidism. J is TRBJ2-1 and V is TRBV18, with 7 bases that match TRBD2. The specimen sequenced was blood. In nucleotides, the CDR3 is TGTGCCAGCTCACCTTCTAGCGGTTCCTCCTACAATGAGCAGTTCTTC. It encodes CASSPSSGSSYNEQFF.